This record looks at one T cell receptor (beta chain) sequence and its context. This entry belongs to a study of blood T cell repertoires in COVID-19. Study details: Material from acute and convalescent COVID-19 was sourced from the United States, Italy and Spain. In each case, the material was cDNA or gDNA derived from T cells, B-cell-depleted T cells, or PBMCs.

V trimming: 5 bases; J trimming: 3 bases; junction bases outside the gene matches: 3. Germline V CDR1 and CDR2: KGHDR, SFDVKD. CDR3 length equals 13 residues. Per the original methods: Amplification of reference gene primers provided the estimated nucleated cell counts. Clones were sequenced by immunoSEQ multiplex PCR, and TCRdb holds only the in-frame ones, with some missing. That table furnishes V, J and clone size, whereas the DNA furnished D and trimming. The data contain 170,000 or so clones, 87% of them singletons. Input material: peripheral blood. The J gene is TRBJ2-7, the V gene TRBV24-1; the match to TRBD2 covers 7 bases. This receptor was obtained from a woman younger than 35 who had recovered from COVID-19. CDR3 sequence: CATSVSGGYEQYF. As DNA, the CDR3 is TGTGCCACCAGTGTTTCGGGGGGCTACGAGCAGTACTTC.